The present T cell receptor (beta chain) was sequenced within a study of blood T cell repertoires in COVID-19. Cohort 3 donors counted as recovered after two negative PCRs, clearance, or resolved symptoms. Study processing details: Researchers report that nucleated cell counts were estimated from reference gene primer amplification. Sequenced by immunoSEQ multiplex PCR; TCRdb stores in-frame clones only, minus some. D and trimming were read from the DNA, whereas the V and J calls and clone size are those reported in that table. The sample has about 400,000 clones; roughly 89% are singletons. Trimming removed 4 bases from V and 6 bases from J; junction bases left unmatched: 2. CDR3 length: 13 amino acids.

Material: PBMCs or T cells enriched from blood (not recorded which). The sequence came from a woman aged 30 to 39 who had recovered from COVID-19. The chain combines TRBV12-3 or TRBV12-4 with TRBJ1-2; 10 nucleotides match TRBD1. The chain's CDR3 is CASSSDRGNGYTF. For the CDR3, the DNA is TGTGCCAGCAGTTCGGACAGGGGGAATGGCTACACCTTC.